This T cell receptor (beta chain) was documented in a study of control samples from healthy donors and cancer patients. CDR3 length: 15 amino acids. The germline CDR1 and CDR2 sequences are SEHNR and FQNEAQ (reference sequence). The junction had 8 bases not matched to a gene; V was cut back by 2 bases and J by 8 bases. The repertoire was sequenced with immunoSEQ multiplex PCR; TCRdb's copy has only in-frame clones and lacks some. The table has 400,000 to 450,000 clones, about nine tenths seen once. The receptor comes from a man between 40 and 49 years old with head and neck cancer. Sample: PBMCs. This chain joins TRBV7-9 and TRBJ1-4, with TRBD1 matching 7 bases. The DNA of the CDR3 is TGTGCCAGCAGCTTAATGTTAGGGGGCCAGGAAAAACTGTTTTTT. This gives the protein CASSLMLGGQEKLFF.